The rows below give T cell receptor beta chains drawn from one sample of a study of PD-L1 blockade in urothelial cancer. Produced via immunoSEQ multiplex PCR; TCRdb's table is partial and in-frame only. Here the sample spans some 79,000 clones, about 81% being singletons. Sequenced material: PBMCs, taken around atezolizumab (anti-PD-L1) treatment. All receptors derive from a man in his 70s with urothelial cancer. Each CDR3 is given with its conserved first and last residue. Each record gives: D gene, clone size, J gene, V gene, CDR3 protein, CDR3 DNA. A D gene is named only where the DNA matches it firmly. Rows give clone size only sometimes, using once, few, many, or a class for an expanded clone.

D gene: -
clone size: -
J gene: TRBJ1-1
V gene: TRBV2
CDR3 protein: CATPRNTEAFF
CDR3 DNA: TGTGCCACCCCCCGGAACACTGAAGCTTTCTTT

D gene: -
clone size: -
J gene: TRBJ1-4
V gene: TRBV15
CDR3 protein: CATSTPATNEKLFF
CDR3 DNA: TGTGCCACCAGCACCCCCGCAACTAATGAAAAACTGTTTTTT

D gene: TRBD2
clone size: -
J gene: TRBJ2-5
V gene: TRBV12-5
CDR3 protein: CASATKGREETQYF
CDR3 DNA: TGTGCTAGTGCTACGAAGGGGAGGGAAGAGACCCAGTACTTC

D gene: -
clone size: -
J gene: TRBJ1-2
V gene: TRBV2
CDR3 protein: CASSESGGVGYGYTF
CDR3 DNA: TGTGCCAGCAGTGAATCGGGAGGGGTGGGCTATGGCTACACCTTC

D gene: TRBD1
clone size: -
J gene: TRBJ1-4
V gene: TRBV19
CDR3 protein: CASSFAWTGGGEKLFF
CDR3 DNA: TGTGCCAGTAGTTTCGCCTGGACAGGTGGAGGTGAAAAACTGTTTTTT

D gene: TRBD1
clone size: once
J gene: TRBJ1-1
V gene: TRBV7-9
CDR3 protein: CASSPGTGDTEAFF
CDR3 DNA: TGTGCCAGCAGCCCCGGGACAGGGGACACTGAAGCTTTCTTT

D gene: -
clone size: -
J gene: TRBJ2-6
V gene: TRBV12-5
CDR3 protein: CASGLGSGQSGANVLTF
CDR3 DNA: TGTGCTAGTGGTTTGGGAAGCGGCCAGTCTGGGGCCAACGTCCTGACTTTC

D gene: TRBD2
clone size: -
J gene: TRBJ2-2
V gene: TRBV7-3
CDR3 protein: CASSPEGLAVAGELFF
CDR3 DNA: TGTGCCAGCAGCCCGGAGGGACTAGCGGTCGCCGGGGAGCTGTTTTTT

D gene: -
clone size: once
J gene: TRBJ1-4
V gene: TRBV5-8
CDR3 protein: CASSLFRGGDEKLFF
CDR3 DNA: TGTGCCAGCAGCTTATTCAGAGGAGGGGATGAAAAACTGTTTTTT

D gene: -
clone size: -
J gene: TRBJ2-7
V gene: TRBV14
CDR3 protein: CASSQGRGGRSGEQYF
CDR3 DNA: TGTGCCAGCAGCCAAGGGCGGGGCGGGCGGTCTGGCGAGCAGTACTTC

D gene: -
clone size: -
J gene: TRBJ2-1
V gene: TRBV10-1
CDR3 protein: CASSGGSPYNEQFF
CDR3 DNA: TGCGCCAGCAGCGGAGGGTCTCCATACAATGAGCAGTTCTTC

D gene: TRBD2
clone size: -
J gene: TRBJ2-1
V gene: TRBV5-1
CDR3 protein: CASSRGGEENEQFF
CDR3 DNA: TGCGCCAGCAGCCGGGGGGGGGAGGAAAATGAGCAGTTCTTC

D gene: -
clone size: -
J gene: TRBJ1-2
V gene: TRBV18
CDR3 protein: CASSPGQGNGYTF
CDR3 DNA: TGTGCCAGCTCACCAGGGCAGGGTAATGGCTACACCTTC

D gene: TRBD1
clone size: -
J gene: TRBJ2-2
V gene: TRBV19
CDR3 protein: CASTNTGQGNAGELFF
CDR3 DNA: TGTGCCAGCACCAACACGGGACAGGGGAACGCCGGGGAGCTGTTTTTT

D gene: -
clone size: -
J gene: TRBJ2-7
V gene: TRBV2
CDR3 protein: CASSPGSYYEQYF
CDR3 DNA: TGTGCCAGCAGCCCGGGATCCTACTACGAGCAGTACTTC

D gene: -
clone size: few
J gene: TRBJ1-1
V gene: TRBV6-4
CDR3 protein: CASRAVPNTEAFF
CDR3 DNA: TGTGCCAGCAGAGCGGTACCGAACACTGAAGCTTTCTTT

D gene: TRBD1
clone size: -
J gene: TRBJ2-1
V gene: TRBV11-3
CDR3 protein: CASALDRGNYNEQFF
CDR3 DNA: TGTGCCAGCGCCCTCGACAGGGGGAATTACAATGAGCAGTTCTTC

D gene: -
clone size: -
J gene: TRBJ1-1
V gene: TRBV7-8
CDR3 protein: CASSFGGGQTEAFF
CDR3 DNA: TGTGCCAGCAGCTTCGGGGGGGGCCAAACTGAAGCTTTCTTT

D gene: TRBD2
clone size: -
J gene: TRBJ2-1
V gene: TRBV15
CDR3 protein: CATSRLAGEQFF
CDR3 DNA: TGTGCCACCAGCAGACTAGCGGGTGAGCAGTTCTTC

D gene: -
clone size: -
J gene: TRBJ2-4
V gene: TRBV6-5
CDR3 protein: CASSRGSLAKNIQYF
CDR3 DNA: TGTGCCAGCAGCAGAGGGAGTCTAGCCAAAAACATTCAGTACTTC

D gene: -
clone size: few
J gene: TRBJ1-6
V gene: TRBV11-2
CDR3 protein: CASSLEADYNSPLHF
CDR3 DNA: TGTGCCAGCAGCTTAGAGGCAGATTATAATTCACCCCTCCACTTT

D gene: -
clone size: -
J gene: TRBJ1-1
V gene: TRBV18
CDR3 protein: CASSPVGGGQDEAFF
CDR3 DNA: TGTGCCAGCTCACCGGTCGGGGGGGGGCAGGATGAAGCTTTCTTT

D gene: -
clone size: -
J gene: TRBJ1-6
V gene: TRBV7-8
CDR3 protein: CASSLGGYSYNSPLHF
CDR3 DNA: TGTGCCAGCAGCTTAGGGGGCTACTCCTATAATTCACCCCTCCACTTT

D gene: TRBD1
clone size: -
J gene: TRBJ2-7
V gene: TRBV18
CDR3 protein: CASSPKQGAPYEQYF
CDR3 DNA: TGTGCCAGCTCACCGAAACAGGGGGCCCCCTACGAGCAGTACTTC

D gene: TRBD1
clone size: -
J gene: TRBJ1-1
V gene: TRBV6-1
CDR3 protein: CASSEGQGVRTEAFF
CDR3 DNA: TGTGCCAGCAGTGAGGGGCAGGGGGTAAGGACTGAAGCTTTCTTT

D gene: -
clone size: -
J gene: TRBJ2-1
V gene: TRBV15
CDR3 protein: CATSSDSGVLSYNEQFF
CDR3 DNA: TGTGCCACCAGCAGCGACTCAGGGGTTCTCTCCTACAATGAGCAGTTCTTC

D gene: -
clone size: many
J gene: TRBJ2-4
V gene: TRBV4-3
CDR3 protein: CASSQDRAYPEYF
CDR3 DNA: TGCGCCAGCAGCCAAGACAGGGCATACCCTGAGTACTTC

D gene: -
clone size: -
J gene: TRBJ2-7
V gene: TRBV13
CDR3 protein: CASSFAGTGSYEQYF
CDR3 DNA: TGTGCCAGCAGTTTTGCCGGGACTGGCTCCTACGAGCAGTACTTC

D gene: TRBD1
clone size: -
J gene: TRBJ1-2
V gene: TRBV10-3
CDR3 protein: CAISELRGHGYTF
CDR3 DNA: TGTGCCATCAGTGAGCTCAGGGGGCACGGCTACACCTTC

D gene: -
clone size: -
J gene: TRBJ1-3
V gene: TRBV30
CDR3 protein: CAWSIISGNTIYF
CDR3 DNA: TGTGCCTGGAGTATTATCTCTGGAAACACCATATATTTT

D gene: TRBD1
clone size: -
J gene: TRBJ2-6
V gene: TRBV11-3
CDR3 protein: CASSSQGADFSGANVLTF
CDR3 DNA: TGTGCCAGCAGCTCTCAGGGGGCCGACTTCTCTGGGGCCAACGTCCTGACTTTC

D gene: TRBD2
clone size: -
J gene: TRBJ2-7
V gene: TRBV7-9
CDR3 protein: CASSLASGDSYEQYF
CDR3 DNA: TGTGCCAGCAGCTTAGCTAGCGGGGATTCCTACGAGCAGTACTTC

D gene: TRBD1
clone size: -
J gene: TRBJ1-2
V gene: TRBV12-5
CDR3 protein: CASGLAPGTVDF
CDR3 DNA: TGTGCTAGTGGTTTGGCCCCCGGGACAGTGGACTTC

D gene: TRBD2
clone size: -
J gene: TRBJ2-3
V gene: TRBV4-2
CDR3 protein: CASSQAPGLSGSWTDTQYF
CDR3 DNA: TGTGCCAGCAGCCAAGCCCCCGGACTTAGCGGGAGTTGGACAGATACGCAGTATTTT

D gene: -
clone size: -
J gene: TRBJ1-6
V gene: TRBV11-2
CDR3 protein: CASSLESDSPLHF
CDR3 DNA: TGTGCCAGCAGCTTAGAATCGGATTCACCCCTCCACTTT

D gene: -
clone size: -
J gene: TRBJ2-1
V gene: TRBV9
CDR3 protein: CASSPAWGEEQFF
CDR3 DNA: TGTGCCAGCAGCCCCGCGTGGGGAGAGGAGCAGTTCTTC

D gene: TRBD2
clone size: -
J gene: TRBJ2-7
V gene: TRBV19
CDR3 protein: CASSIAFAGLAGAELYEQYF
CDR3 DNA: TGTGCCAGTAGTATAGCGTTTGCCGGACTAGCGGGAGCTGAACTCTACGAGCAGTACTTC

D gene: TRBD1
clone size: -
J gene: TRBJ1-1
V gene: TRBV15
CDR3 protein: CATSSRYRGGEAFF
CDR3 DNA: TGTGCCACCAGCTCACGTTACAGGGGGGGAGAAGCTTTCTTT

D gene: -
clone size: -
J gene: TRBJ2-2
V gene: TRBV7-9
CDR3 protein: CASSPQGTNTGELFF
CDR3 DNA: TGTGCCAGCAGCCCTCAGGGGACGAACACCGGGGAGCTGTTTTTT

D gene: -
clone size: few
J gene: TRBJ1-1
V gene: TRBV28
CDR3 protein: CASRKQGAFF
CDR3 DNA: TGTGCCAGCAGAAAGCAGGGAGCTTTCTTT

D gene: TRBD1
clone size: -
J gene: TRBJ2-7
V gene: TRBV30
CDR3 protein: CAWSVTGGAGEQYF
CDR3 DNA: TGTGCCTGGAGTGTCACAGGGGGCGCGGGGGAGCAGTACTTC

D gene: TRBD1
clone size: -
J gene: TRBJ1-4
V gene: TRBV7-3
CDR3 protein: CASSPVRGQGGGKLFF
CDR3 DNA: TGTGCCAGCAGCCCCGTCCGCGGACAGGGTGGAGGAAAACTGTTTTTT

D gene: TRBD2
clone size: -
J gene: TRBJ2-1
V gene: TRBV5-1
CDR3 protein: CASSPGTSGSSYNEQFF
CDR3 DNA: TGCGCCAGCAGCCCCGGGACTAGCGGTAGCTCCTACAATGAGCAGTTCTTC

D gene: TRBD1
clone size: -
J gene: TRBJ1-2
V gene: TRBV7-9
CDR3 protein: CASSRLTPWTGQNYGYTF
CDR3 DNA: TGTGCCAGCAGCCGACTAACCCCATGGACAGGGCAGAACTATGGCTACACCTTC

D gene: TRBD2
clone size: -
J gene: TRBJ2-2
V gene: TRBV5-4
CDR3 protein: CASSFSGSPAGELFF
CDR3 DNA: TGTGCCAGCAGCTTTAGCGGGAGTCCGGCCGGGGAGCTGTTTTTT

D gene: TRBD2
clone size: -
J gene: TRBJ2-7
V gene: TRBV6-6
CDR3 protein: CASSAGTSVEQYF
CDR3 DNA: TGTGCCAGCAGCGCCGGGACTAGCGTCGAGCAGTACTTC

D gene: TRBD1
clone size: -
J gene: TRBJ1-2
V gene: TRBV5-1
CDR3 protein: CASSSGIGRTGSYGYTF
CDR3 DNA: TGCGCCAGCAGCTCTGGGATCGGGCGGACAGGGTCCTATGGCTACACCTTC

D gene: -
clone size: -
J gene: TRBJ2-1
V gene: TRBV7-8
CDR3 protein: CASSLSRNNEQFF
CDR3 DNA: TGTGCCAGCAGCTTAAGCAGGAATAATGAGCAGTTCTTC

D gene: TRBD2
clone size: -
J gene: TRBJ2-5
V gene: TRBV10-2
CDR3 protein: CASSETSGSETQYF
CDR3 DNA: TGCGCCAGCAGTGAGACTAGCGGCTCGGAGACCCAGTACTTC

D gene: -
clone size: few
J gene: TRBJ2-1
V gene: TRBV29-1
CDR3 protein: CSLAWAPYNEQFF
CDR3 DNA: TGCAGCCTAGCGTGGGCTCCCTACAATGAGCAGTTCTTC

D gene: TRBD2
clone size: -
J gene: TRBJ2-7
V gene: TRBV10-3
CDR3 protein: CAISTGLANYEQYF
CDR3 DNA: TGTGCCATCAGTACGGGACTAGCCAATTACGAGCAGTACTTC

D gene: TRBD1
clone size: -
J gene: TRBJ2-7
V gene: TRBV7-9
CDR3 protein: CASSLVPGQSSYEQYF
CDR3 DNA: TGTGCCAGCAGCTTGGTTCCGGGACAGAGCTCCTACGAGCAGTACTTC

D gene: -
clone size: few
J gene: TRBJ1-5
V gene: TRBV5-1
CDR3 protein: CASSLGIEGNQPQHF
CDR3 DNA: TGCGCCAGCAGCTTGGGCATTGAGGGCAATCAGCCCCAGCATTTT

D gene: -
clone size: once
J gene: TRBJ2-2
V gene: TRBV18
CDR3 protein: CASSPRTEGELFF
CDR3 DNA: TGTGCCAGCTCACCACGCACGGAGGGGGAGCTGTTTTTT

D gene: -
clone size: -
J gene: TRBJ2-3
V gene: TRBV11-3
CDR3 protein: CASSLRLSSTDTQYF
CDR3 DNA: TGTGCCAGCAGCTTAAGACTGTCTAGCACAGATACGCAGTATTTT